Each of the 8 T cell receptor beta chains below was sequenced from the same sample in a study of lymphopenia after photon versus proton radiotherapy. Repertoires were generated with immunoSEQ multiplex PCR, while TCRdb's copy carries only in-frame clones and drops some. The sample lists tens of thousands of clones, around 94% occurring once. The sample was peripheral blood, taken from a patient treated with photon-based radiotherapy. Receptors were obtained from a woman in her forties or fifties with cholangiocarcinoma.

V is TRBV6-1 and J is TRBJ2-7; possibly TRBD2 for D (6 bases). The germline gives CDR1 MNHNS, CDR2 SASEGT. Trimming removed 0 bases from V and 4 bases from J, with 13 bases in between. The CDR3 is made up of 15 amino acids. CDR3 DNA: TGTGCCAGCAGTGAAGCGCGGGGACGAGGGTACGAGCAGTACTTC. Translation: CASSEARGRGYEQYF.

V is TRBV5-1 and J is TRBJ2-7; D tentatively reads TRBD1 or TRBD2 (6 bases each). V was cut by 3 bases and J by 2 bases, with 9 bases left in between. The CDR3 covers 13 residues. Germline CDR1 is SGHRS and CDR2 is YFSETQ. CDR3 sequence: CASSSGGPYEQYF. The CDR3 DNA reads as TGCGCCAGCAGCTCCGGGGGCCCCTACGAGCAGTACTTC.

The rearrangement uses TRBV7-2 and TRBJ1-2; 8 bases are shared with TRBD1. CDR3 length: 17 amino acids. The V and J ends lost 4 bases and 4 bases, in that order; junction bases with no gene match: 14. Germline V gene lookup returns CDR1 SGHTA and CDR2 FQGNSA. The CDR3 DNA reads TGTGCCAGCAGCTCCTTGAGGTGGCAGGGGGCAGGCTATGGCTACACCTTC. Its protein is CASSSLRWQGAGYGYTF. The full variable domain, rest sourced from reference TRBV7-2 and TRBJ1-2, is GAGVSQSPSNKVTEKGKDVELRCDPISGHTALYWYRQSLGQGLEFLIYFQGNSAPDKSGLPSDRFSAERTGGSVSTLTIQRTQQEDSAVYLCASSSLRWQGAGYGYTFGSGTRLTVV.

The chain recombines TRBV18 with TRBJ1-5; D unresolved. The V end was cut by 5 bases, the J end by 4 bases, with 9 bases between. The CDR3 covers 13 residues. The germline V gene encodes CDR1 KGHSH and CDR2 LQKENI. CDR3 in amino acids: CASSATANQPQHF. CDR3 nucleotides: TGTGCCAGCTCAGCTACAGCTAATCAGCCCCAGCATTTT.

The chain uses TRBV6-1 and TRBJ1-1; 8 bases fit TRBD1. The CDR3 runs to 13 residues. The junction had 0 bases not matched to a gene; V was cut back by 5 bases and J by 1 base. In germline, CDR1 is MNHNS, CDR2 SASEGT. In DNA form, the CDR3 reads TGTGCCAGCAGTACAGGGGGGAACACTGAAGCTTTCTTT. Protein sequence: CASSTGGNTEAFF.

The gene calls are TRBV18 and TRBJ1-2; 9 nucleotides align to TRBD1. V was pared by 2 bases and J by 6 bases, with 4 bases of the junction left unmatched. The CDR3 totals 14 residues. Per the germline V gene, CDR1 is KGHSH and CDR2 is LQKENI. The CDR3 here is CASSPDRGKDGYTF. CDR3 nucleotides: TGTGCCAGCTCACCAGACAGGGGGAAGGATGGCTACACCTTC.

The V and J genes are TRBV6-6 and TRBJ2-5, with TRBD1 matching 7 bases. V shed 6 bases and J 2 bases; nucleotides not matched to a gene: 3. Germline CDR1 is MNHNY and CDR2 is SVGAGI (reference sequence). The CDR3 runs 13 residues. The CDR3 sequence: CASRKTGQETQYF. The CDR3, as DNA: TGTGCCAGCAGAAAGACAGGGCAAGAGACCCAGTACTTC.

The chain employs TRBV30 and TRBJ2-3, with D possibly TRBD2 on 6 matching bases. Germline V gives CDR1 GTSNPN, CDR2 SVGIG (reference sequence). V was trimmed by 3 bases and J by 2 bases, leaving 12 bases between them. This CDR3 comprises 14 residues. CDR3 in DNA: TGTGCCTGGAGATGGGGGGAGGACACAGATACGCAGTATTTT. It translates to CAWRWGEDTDTQYF.